This TCR beta chain is from a study of T cell responses to AZD1222 COVID-19 vaccine. The V gene's germline CDR1 is SGDLS and CDR2 YYNGEE. The trim removed 6 bases at V and 5 bases at J, leaving 6 bases unmatched. The CDR3 consists of 14 residues. Whole-study results and caveats: Mostly white British, mostly female donors; authors suggested clonal diversity may be underestimated. Sampling that yielded the repertoires occurred only after the peak T cell response. Unmutated variant regions are reportedly the target of nearly half of TCRs that are spike-specific. Vaccine-related CD4 TCRs covered spike, predominating at 160-218 and 743-854.

Here immunoSEQ multiplex PCR was the method, and the copy in TCRdb shows in-frame clones only, minus some. The sample totals about 140,000 clones. On this clone: Its target is unknown.

The sequence was obtained from an adult in good health. The chain employs TRBV9 and TRBJ2-2; 8 positions match TRBD2. Material: peripheral blood. CDR3 amino acids: CASISGGSTGELFF. The CDR3 nucleotides are TGTGCCAGCATAAGCGGGGGTTCTACCGGGGAGCTGTTTTTT.